The present T cell receptor beta chain was sequenced within a study of T cell responses to AZD1222 COVID-19 vaccine. Pooling was applied to second doses at about 4 or about 12 weeks. Notes on this clone: Antigen: not known.

V shed 4 bases and J shed 5 bases, with 16 bases lying between them. This CDR3 contains 15 residues. CDR1 is SGHRS, CDR2 YFSETQ, per germline. Study-level findings and limits: Only six or seven AZD1222 recipients tested seropositive at baseline.

Data came from immunoSEQ multiplex PCR; TCRdb stores just in-frame clones and leaves some out. The table records around 140,000 clones, roughly 90% of them present only once. The source of this sequence is an adult who received the AZD1222 COVID-19 vaccine. Material: peripheral blood, obtained 28 days after the second AZD1222 dose. The chain recombines TRBV5-1 with TRBJ1-5; TRBD1 might be the D (6 bases). CDR3 bases: TGCGCCAGCAGCCCTGACACCGGGGGGCATCAGCCCCAGCATTTT. Translated, it gives CASSPDTGGHQPQHF.